This T cell receptor beta chain was identified during a study of cytomegalovirus exposure and HLA in healthy donors (dated by TCRdb to between 2016 and 2019). At the level of the whole study: A later analysis indicated that the 110 or so validation repertoires were generated on the platform also employed for the approximately 700 repertoires of the first cohort. The study combined high-throughput TCR immunosequencing, statistical association of individual TCRs with disease status, and machine learning to predict cytomegalovirus infection status. The study was designed to test whether signatures of past pathogen exposure could be identified by cataloging public T cell receptors. In addition to the first cohort of about 650 subjects, a separate validation cohort of under 150 different subjects was used. Beyond this particular receptor, the publication reports: The study listed approximately 160 TCR beta chains as associated with cytomegalovirus. In both the original and validation cohorts, the classifier was reported to diagnose cytomegalovirus status with high specificity and sensitivity. Subsequent analysis determined that TCRs grouped into clusters in the first cohort also showed a tendency toward co-occurrence across the 130 or so validation repertoires, and approximately 94% of cluster scores exceeded 0. Across donors, most TCR sequences were observed very rarely, whereas some public TCRs were present in many individuals. All 130 or so repertoires were used to score co-occurrence in the validation cohort in a later analysis, because that analysis had no HLA typing for the cohort. It was suggested by the authors that the approach could potentially be generalized to other disease states and immunological phenotypes. In vitro tests confirmed that a few of the cytomegalovirus-associated TCR beta chains recognize cytomegalovirus antigens.

From the germline V gene, CDR1 is SGDLS and CDR2 is YYNGEE. Measured from the cysteine to the phenylalanine, the CDR3 is 15 residues long. The kept DNA is CDR3 alone, 45 bases in frame from the first base. Trimming takes 5 bases off V and 7 bases off J; junction bases not matched to a gene: 9. The donors belonged to the validation cohort of 120 subjects, which was separate from the roughly 700-subject first cohort. Library prep was done by the immunoSEQ multiplex PCR assay. The study's own analysis went as follows. A statistical classification framework was built to diagnose cytomegalovirus status from the catalog of TCR beta chain sequences. As stored in TCRdb, this immuneACCESS dataset retains in-frame rearrangements with V and J assigned. A fraction of the clones does not appear; measured against another copy, unresolved V genes explain less than half of the discrepancy, and the remainder lacks a known reason. V and J calls and clone size are those listed in that table; D and trimming were worked out from the DNA. This sample holds some 130,000 clones; 88% were observed only once. Approximately 1.5% of the sample comes from the top ten.

Regarding this clone: The antigen this receptor binds is unknown. Qualities for individual bases were not recorded, and no much larger clone is one base off.

Sequences were obtained from PBMCs. This receptor was taken from a man aged 25 to 40 in good health and CMV-seronegative. The chain employs TRBV9 and TRBJ2-2, and TRBD1 aligns with 9 junction nucleotides. The CDR3 sequence is CASSLRTGDIGELFF. The bases are TGTGCCAGCAGTCTTCGGACAGGGGATATCGGGGAGCTGTTTTTT.